This passage covers 14 T cell receptor beta chains from one sample sequenced in a study of beta chain features in type 1 diabetes. Expressed TCRB transcripts were sequenced because the entire RNA isolate underwent reverse transcription. The protocol was immunoSEQ multiplex PCR, while the TCRdb copy is restricted to in-frame clones and leaves out a portion. Among roughly 380,000 clones, roughly a fifth were seen once, and the ten largest hold about 0.044%. Sequenced material: naive CD4+ T cells from blood. These receptors originate from a woman aged 18-30 years in good health.

In this sample, this clone turned up a few times. This chain connects TRBV5-1 to TRBJ2-3, with D unclear. V was clipped by 1 base and J by 4 bases, with 10 bases between them. Germline values: CDR1 SGHRS, CDR2 YFSETQ. CDR3 length: 14 amino acids. CDR3 DNA sequence: TGCGCCAGCAGCTTGTACTCAACCTCAGATACGCAGTATTTT. Translated: CASSLYSTSDTQYF.

This clone was detected a few times. The chain uses TRBV7-8 and TRBJ1-5; D may be TRBD1 (6 bases). The CDR3 runs to 16 residues. The V end lost 0 bases, the J end lost 5 bases, and 14 bases lay between the germline ends. CDR1 is SGHVS and CDR2 is FQNEAQ in the germline V gene. The CDR3 nucleotides read TGTGCCAGCAGCTTAGCGCACAGGGCGATTCATCAGCCCCAGCATTTT. This sequence encodes CASSLAHRAIHQPQHF.

This clone was counted a few times. V usage is TRBV6-5 and J usage is TRBJ2-7, with D hard to call. V dropped 5 bases and J dropped 1 base, with 6 bases sitting between them. Germline V gene data show CDR1 as MNHEY and CDR2 as SVGAGI. The CDR3 loop spans 12 amino acids. CDR3 protein: CASSTRSYEQYF. Written as DNA, the CDR3 is TGTGCCAGCAGTACCCGGTCCTACGAGCAGTACTTC.

The chain is built from TRBV7-9 and TRBJ2-5; D unclear. Trimming shortened V by 5 bases and J by 7 bases, and 14 bases separated the two germline ends. This CDR3 spans 13 amino acids. Germline V gene data show CDR1 as SEHNR and CDR2 as FQNEAQ (reference sequence). This CDR3 is CASSPATLGTQYF. CDR3 sequence (DNA): TGTGCCAGCAGCCCAGCGACTCTCGGGACCCAGTACTTC.

The chain has TRBV9 and TRBJ2-1; 9 bases line up with TRBD2. The CDR3 has 15 residues. The V gene's germline CDR1 is SGDLS and CDR2 YYNGEE. Losses at the gene ends were 5 bases for V and 2 bases for J; bases not matched to a gene: 5. The CDR3 protein is CASRPSGGPYNEQFF. CDR3 nucleotides: TGTGCCAGCAGACCGAGCGGGGGGCCCTACAATGAGCAGTTCTTC.

In its sample, this clone was seen a few times. The chain is built from TRBV30 and TRBJ2-3, with a weak D call TRBD2 (5 bases). Germline values: CDR1 GTSNPN, CDR2 SVGIG (reference sequence). This CDR3 spans 15 amino acids. The V and J ends lost 2 bases and 1 base respectively, with 13 bases between them. CDR3 amino acids: CAWSSPGVRTDTQYF. The CDR3 bases are TGTGCCTGGAGTTCCCCCGGGGTCCGCACAGATACGCAGTATTTT.

This clone was seen a few times. The chain recombines TRBV5-3 with TRBJ2-1; a weak D match, TRBD2 (6 bases). TRBV5-3 is assigned to the ORF class and has an uncertain function. This CDR3 comprises 13 residues. Deletions cut 1 base from V and 9 bases from J, with 11 bases between. CDR3 sequence: CARSLTSRGEQFF. DNA for the CDR3: TGTGCCAGAAGCTTGACTAGCCGGGGTGAGCAGTTCTTC.

The CDR3, as DNA: TGTGCCAGCCGCCGGGACAGGGGATACGAGCAGTACTTC. Translated, it gives CASRRDRGYEQYF. The V and J genes are TRBV19 and TRBJ2-7, with 10 nucleotides matching TRBD1. There are 13 residues in the CDR3. V was clipped by 9 bases and J by 4 bases; unmatched bases: 6. Germline-derived CDR1 and CDR2 are LNHDA and SQIVND (reference sequence).

This clone has more than one count but fewer than ten. Distinct nucleotide sequences in the sample also encode this CDR3. V and J are TRBV18 and TRBJ2-7, with D possibly matching TRBD1 (6 bases). Per the germline V gene, CDR1 is KGHSH and CDR2 is LQKENI. The CDR3 has 14 residues. Trimming stripped 3 bases from V and 1 base from J, with 10 bases between. The CDR3 nucleotides are TGTGCCAGCTCACCTAGAGACAGGTCCTACGAGCAGTACTTC. Translation gives CASSPRDRSYEQYF.

This chain links TRBV27 with TRBJ2-3, with D tentatively TRBD2 (5 bases). V was cut by 2 bases and J by 8 bases, with 11 bases left in between. Germline V gene lookup returns CDR1 MNHEY and CDR2 SMNVEV (reference sequence). The CDR3 runs 13 residues. DNA for the CDR3: TGTGCCAGCAGTTTAAGGCAGGCGGGTACGCAGTATTTT. The encoded protein is CASSLRQAGTQYF.

This clone was detected a few times. Distinct nucleotide sequences in the sample also encode this CDR3. This chain uses TRBV25-1 with TRBJ2-3; D may be TRBD1 (5 bases). Germline assignment: CDR1 MGHDK and CDR2 SYGVNS. The CDR3 has 13 residues. V was shortened by 4 bases and J by 1 base, with 6 bases between the two germline ends. CDR3 sequence: CASSVTGTDTQYF. The DNA of the CDR3 is TGTGCCAGCAGTGTGACAGGCACAGATACGCAGTATTTT.

For the CDR3, the DNA is TGCGCCAGCAGCCAAGGGACTAGCGGGAGTACACAGACCCAGTACTTC. Its protein product is CASSQGTSGSTQTQYF. This sequence joins TRBV5-1 and TRBJ2-5; 14 bases line up with TRBD2. This CDR3 has 16 residues. Losses at the gene ends were 4 bases for V and 6 bases for J; bases not matched to a gene: 8. The germline gives CDR1 SGHRS, CDR2 YFSETQ. Using reference TRBV5-1 and TRBJ2-5 for the parts outside the CDR3, the full variable domain is KAGVTQTPRYLIKTRGQQVTLSCSPISGHRSVSWYQQTPGQGLQFLFEYFSETQRNKGNFPGRFSGRQFSNSRSEMNVSTLELGDSALYLCASSQGTSGSTQTQYFGPGTRLLVL.

The rearrangement joins TRBV15 to TRBJ2-5, with D perhaps matching TRBD2 (5 bases). This CDR3 spans 15 amino acids. V gave up 5 bases and J gave up 4 bases, with 17 bases separating them. Per germline, CDR1 LNHNV and CDR2 YYDKDF (reference sequence). CDR3 bases: TGTGCCACCAGCCCGCGGCCCTTTGAGGGAGAGACCCAGTACTTC. It specifies CATSPRPFEGETQYF.

This clone was counted only a few times. The chain uses TRBV7-9 and TRBJ2-6, with 9 bases that match TRBD1. V lost 4 bases to trimming and J lost 2 bases; unmatched junction nucleotides: 9. This CDR3 is 18 amino acids long. Germline V lookup: CDR1 SEHNR, CDR2 FQNEAQ (reference sequence). CDR3: CASSSGQGDSPGANVLTF. DNA for the CDR3: TGTGCCAGCAGCTCGGGACAGGGAGATTCCCCTGGGGCCAACGTCCTGACTTTC.